The 15 T cell receptor beta chains reported below all come from one sample, sequenced in a study of T cells in Graves' hyperthyroidism and ophthalmopathy. The investigators amplified TCR beta CDR3 regions from RNA transcripts. Researchers ran a first-round RT-PCR on the TCR CDR3 using the HTBI primer set. TCRdb ran MiXCR on the multiplex PCR reads and lists one entry per CDR3 protein. The profile shows a few hundred thousand distinct CDR3 sequences, under 60% of them singletons. Material: peripheral blood or thyroid tissue (not recorded which). The receptors derive from a woman aged 18-29 years with Graves' hyperthyroidism.

The genes are TRBV12-5 and TRBJ2-7; D ambiguous. V was cut by 5 bases and J by 5 bases, with 13 bases left in between. CDR3 length: 13 amino acids. The germline CDR1 and CDR2 sequences are LGHNT and FRNRAP. The chain's CDR3 is CASGRSGGNEQYF. CDR3 sequence (DNA): TGTGCTAGTGGTCGGAGTGGTGGGAACGAGCAGTACTTC.

The CDR3 reads CASSQGYRFYGYTF. The CDR3 nucleotides are TGCGCCAGCAGCCAAGGCTACAGGTTCTATGGCTACACCTTC. The V gene is TRBV5-1, the J gene TRBJ1-2; a weak D match, TRBD1 (5 bases). Germline CDR1 is SGHRS and CDR2 is YFSETQ. Trimming shortened V by 4 bases and J by 4 bases, and 14 bases separated the two germline ends. This CDR3 is 14 amino acids long.

This clonotype has at least ten counts. The chain uses TRBV12-3 or TRBV12-4 and TRBJ2-7, with 13 bases that match TRBD2. The V gene end was trimmed by 6 bases and the J gene end by 11 bases; junction bases not matched to a gene: 4. This CDR3 region has 12 residues. This CDR3 is CASSSGLAGEYF. The CDR3 nucleotides read TGTGCCAGCAGCTCAGGACTAGCGGGAGAGTACTTC.

The chain links TRBV20-1 to TRBJ2-7; 9 nucleotides match TRBD1. From germline, CDR1 is DFQATT and CDR2 SNEGSKA (reference sequence). V shed 5 bases, J shed 2 bases, and the junction held 4 bases outside the gene matches. This CDR3 is built from 13 residues. CDR3 loop: CSAADRGTYEQYF. The CDR3 nucleotides read TGCAGTGCTGCGGACAGGGGTACCTACGAGCAGTACTTC.

This clonotype was counted a few times. The V call is TRBV18, the J call TRBJ2-7, with a weak D call TRBD2 (5 bases). Per the germline V gene, CDR1 is KGHSH and CDR2 is LQKENI. The length of the CDR3 is 13 residues. Trimming stripped 0 bases from V and 2 bases from J, with 5 bases between. CDR3 in DNA: TGTGCCAGCTCACCACCGGAGGCCTACGAGCAGTACTTC. This sequence encodes CASSPPEAYEQYF.

This clonotype was observed a few times. Here the CDR3 reads CSVFTGSGANVLTF. The CDR3 nucleotides are TGCAGCGTTTTCACAGGGTCTGGGGCCAACGTCCTGACTTTC. The chain is built from TRBV29-1 and TRBJ2-6; D is possibly TRBD1 (6 bases). This CDR3 region has 14 residues. The V gene's germline CDR1 is SQVTM and CDR2 ANQGSEA. Deletions cut 5 bases from V and 1 base from J, with 9 bases between.

This clonotype was counted at least ten times. This chain uses TRBV15 with TRBJ1-5, with 9 bases matching TRBD1. V was pared by 5 bases and J by 0 bases, with 5 bases of the junction left unmatched. Germline CDR1 LNHNV, CDR2 YYDKDF (reference sequence). There are 16 residues in the CDR3. The CDR3 spells CATSPRGQGSNQPQHF. The DNA for the CDR3 is TGTGCCACCAGCCCCCGGGGACAGGGTAGCAATCAGCCCCAGCATTTT.

Concerning this clonotype: This clone may be a read error of a much larger clone one base away. The chain couples TRBV7-9 to TRBJ2-2, with TRBD2 matching 14 bases. The CDR3 is 19 amino acids. Germline V lookup: CDR1 SEHNR, CDR2 FQNEAQ (reference sequence). For the CDR3, the DNA is TGTGCCAGCTGCTTGAGGACTAGCGGGAGGCTGGCTGGCACCGGGGAGCTGTTTTTT. Its protein is CASCLRTSGRLAGTGELFF.

At least ten counts were recorded for this clonotype. The CDR3 bases are TGCAGCGTTGAGCGAGGCCACGAGCAGTACTTC. This translates into CSVERGHEQYF. V gene TRBV29-1 combines with J gene TRBJ2-7, with D unresolved. V lost 3 bases and J lost 5, with 8 bases in between. The CDR3 length is 11 residues. The V gene's germline CDR1 is SQVTM and CDR2 ANQGSEA.

There are many counts of this clonotype. This chain links TRBV10-2 with TRBJ1-3, with 7 bases that match TRBD1. Trimming cost V 3 bases and J 2 bases; bases outside gene matches: 4. The CDR3 runs 15 residues. Germline V lookup: CDR1 WSHSY, CDR2 SAAADI. CDR3 amino acids: CASSDDRVAGNTIYF. The DNA for the CDR3 is TGCGCCAGCAGTGACGACAGGGTGGCTGGAAACACCATATATTTT.

This sequence joins TRBV20-1 and TRBJ2-7; 9 nucleotides align to TRBD1. Germline CDR1 and CDR2: DFQATT and SNEGSKA (reference sequence). The V segment lost 6 bases and the J segment 3 bases; nucleotides outside the gene matches: 9. The CDR3 totals 14 residues. The CDR3 coding sequence is TGCAGTGCAATAGGGACAGGGAACTACTACGAGCAGTACTTC. This sequence encodes CSAIGTGNYYEQYF.

The sample holds many counts of this clonotype. The chain has TRBV24-1 and TRBJ2-2; a possible D gene is TRBD1 (5 bases). CDR1 is KGHDR, CDR2 SFDVKD, per germline. Trimming removed 0 bases at V and 3 bases at J, with 13 bases between. This CDR3 spans 17 amino acids. The CDR3 DNA sequence: TGTGCCACCAGTGATTTGCAGGGCAGGGCCGACACCGGGGAGCTGTTTTTT. Translation: CATSDLQGRADTGELFF.

Turning to this clonotype: This may be a read error, as it is one base from a much larger clone. The genes are TRBV4-2 and TRBJ1-2, with D tentatively TRBD1 (5 bases). Trimming removed 0 bases from V and 6 bases from J, with 11 bases in between. CDR3 length equals 14 residues. The germline gives CDR1 LGHNA, CDR2 YNFKEQ. The CDR3 nucleotides read TGTGCCAGCAGCCAAGACAGGGCCTCGGATGGCTACACCTTC. It translates to CASSQDRASDGYTF.

This clonotype has at least ten counts. The V gene is TRBV7-2, the J gene TRBJ1-4; D uncertain. The CDR3 spans 15 residues. The V gene's germline CDR1 is SGHTA and CDR2 FQGNSA. Trimming removed 5 bases at V and 4 bases at J, with 14 bases between. The CDR3 coding sequence is TGTGCCAGCAGCCCGAGGGAGGGCCATAATGAAAAACTGTTTTTT. Its protein is CASSPREGHNEKLFF.

J is TRBJ2-5 and V is TRBV10-3; 9 nucleotides agree with TRBD1. The CDR3 has 15 residues. The V gene's germline CDR1 is ENHRY and CDR2 SYGVKD. V trimming: 4 bases; J trimming: 3 bases; junction bases outside the gene matches: 6. The CDR3, as DNA: TGTGCCATCAGTGGGACAGGGGATCTCGAAGAGACCCAGTACTTC. Its translation: CAISGTGDLEETQYF.